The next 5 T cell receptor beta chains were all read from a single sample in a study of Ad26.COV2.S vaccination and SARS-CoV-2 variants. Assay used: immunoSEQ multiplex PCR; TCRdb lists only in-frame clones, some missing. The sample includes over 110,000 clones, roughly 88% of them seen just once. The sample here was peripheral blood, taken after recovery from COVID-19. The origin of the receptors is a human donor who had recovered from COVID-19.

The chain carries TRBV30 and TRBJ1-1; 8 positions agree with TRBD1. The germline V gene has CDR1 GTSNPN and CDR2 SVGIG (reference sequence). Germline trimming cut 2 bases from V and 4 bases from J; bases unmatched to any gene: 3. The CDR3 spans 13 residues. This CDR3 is CAWSSTGGTEAFF. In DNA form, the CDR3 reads TGTGCCTGGAGTTCCACAGGGGGCACTGAAGCTTTCTTT.

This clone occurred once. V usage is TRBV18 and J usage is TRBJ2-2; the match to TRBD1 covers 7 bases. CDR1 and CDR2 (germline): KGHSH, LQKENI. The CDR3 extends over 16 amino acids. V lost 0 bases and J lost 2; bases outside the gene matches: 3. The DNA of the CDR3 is TGTGCCAGCTCACCACCCCGACAGGGAAACACCGGGGAGCTGTTTTTT. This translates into CASSPPRQGNTGELFF.

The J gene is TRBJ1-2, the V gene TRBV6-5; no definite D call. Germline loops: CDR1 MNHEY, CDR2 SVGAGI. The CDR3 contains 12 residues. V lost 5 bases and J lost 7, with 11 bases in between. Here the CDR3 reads CASSPSGSGYTF. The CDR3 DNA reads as TGTGCCAGCAGTCCAAGCGGCAGTGGCTACACCTTC.

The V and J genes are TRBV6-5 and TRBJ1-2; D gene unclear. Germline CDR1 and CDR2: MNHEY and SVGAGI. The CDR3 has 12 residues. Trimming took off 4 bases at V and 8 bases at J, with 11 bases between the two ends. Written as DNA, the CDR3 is TGTGCCAGCAGTTCCTACAATGGCGGCTACACCTTC. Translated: CASSSYNGGYTF.

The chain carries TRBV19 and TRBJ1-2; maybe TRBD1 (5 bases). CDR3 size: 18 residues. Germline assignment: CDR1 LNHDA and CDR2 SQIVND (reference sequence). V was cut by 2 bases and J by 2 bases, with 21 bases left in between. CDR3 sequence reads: CASSIRRAGKGLNYGYTF. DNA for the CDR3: TGTGCCAGTAGTATACGAAGGGCTGGAAAGGGACTAAACTATGGCTACACCTTC.